A single sample gave rise to the 23 T cell receptor beta chains below, sequenced in a study of OX40 agonist ivuxolimab in advanced cancers. Libraries were prepared by immunoSEQ multiplex PCR; TCRdb keeps only in-frame clonotypes and omits some of them. This table holds about 40,000 clones, more than 75% found once. This material consisted of CD4+ or CD8+ T cells sorted from blood, taken in a trial of the OX40 agonist ivuxolimab. These receptors came from an adult with an advanced solid tumor such as melanoma, head and neck, liver or kidney cancer.

The rearrangement links TRBV9 to TRBJ1-1; no reliable D call. CDR1 SGDLS and CDR2 YYNGEE come from the germline V gene. The CDR3 totals 14 residues. Trimming stripped 2 bases from V and 0 bases from J, with 8 bases between. The CDR3 nucleotides read TGTGCCAGCAGCGTTACGGCCATGAACACTGAAGCTTTCTTT. It specifies CASSVTAMNTEAFF. The variable domain in full, completed from reference TRBV9 and TRBJ1-1, reads DSGVTQTPKHLITATGQRVTLRCSPRSGDLSVYWYQQSLDQGLQFLIQYYNGEERAKGNILERFSAQQFPDLHSELNLSSLELGDSALYFCASSVTAMNTEAFFGQGTRLTVV.

The rearrangement joins TRBV4-1 to TRBJ1-3; D remains ambiguous. This CDR3 spans 15 amino acids. The germline CDR1 and CDR2 sequences are MGHRA and YSYEKL. Trimming removed 4 bases from V and 0 bases from J, with 10 bases in between. CDR3 amino acids: CASSLVPLSGNTIYF. The CDR3 DNA reads TGCGCCAGCAGCCTAGTCCCCCTCTCTGGAAACACCATATATTTT.

The chain is built from TRBV7-9 and TRBJ2-7; possibly TRBD1 for D (6 bases). Germline CDR1 is SEHNR and CDR2 is FQNEAQ (reference sequence). With 0 bases removed from V and 4 bases from J, the gap between germline ends came to 13 bases. This CDR3 is built from 15 residues. The CDR3 DNA reads TGTGCCAGCAGCTTAGCGACAGGTGGAGCGTACGAGCAGTACTTC. Amino acids: CASSLATGGAYEQYF.

In DNA, the CDR3 is TGTGCCAGCAGTGCCCGGAACACTGAAGCTTTCTTT. Amino acids: CASSARNTEAFF. The chain carries TRBV6-5 and TRBJ1-1; D is uncertain. There are 12 residues in the CDR3. Germline CDR1 is MNHEY and CDR2 is SVGAGI. The V end lost 5 bases, the J end lost 1 base, and 5 bases lay between the germline ends.

The rearrangement joins TRBV6-5 to TRBJ1-2; unclear D gene. CDR3 length: 12 residues. Germline values: CDR1 MNHEY, CDR2 SVGAGI. With 5 bases removed from V and 4 bases from J, the gap between germline ends came to 8 bases. CDR3 in amino acids: CASSPSSYGYTF. The CDR3 DNA sequence: TGTGCCAGCAGTCCTTCAAGCTATGGCTACACCTTC.

V and J are TRBV20-1 and TRBJ1-1; D not resolved. Germline V CDR1 and CDR2: DFQATT, SNEGSKA (reference sequence). The CDR3 contains 9 residues. Between the trimmed V and J ends, which lost 3 bases and 7 bases, there was a span of 3 bases. Here the CDR3 reads CSASLEAFF. The CDR3 nucleotides read TGCAGTGCTAGCCTTGAAGCTTTCTTT.

This clone ranks as medium-sized. The CDR3 is CASSEDSGGGETQYF. The CDR3 nucleotides are TGTGCCAGCAGCGAGGATTCAGGGGGCGGAGAGACCCAGTACTTC. The chain links TRBV9 to TRBJ2-5, with 8 bases matching TRBD1. Germline-derived CDR1 and CDR2 are SGDLS and YYNGEE. V was clipped by 3 bases and J by 4 bases; unmatched bases: 8. The CDR3 sequence is 15 residues long.

This clone was detected a few times. The rearrangement uses TRBV25-1 and TRBJ2-5, with 8 bases aligning to TRBD2. This CDR3 comprises 13 residues. Germline CDR1 is MGHDK and CDR2 is SYGVNS. Unmatched junction bases numbered 5, after V lost 6 bases and J lost 5 bases. The CDR3 coding sequence is TGTGCCAGCAGCCAGCGGGAGTATGAGACCCAGTACTTC. It translates to CASSQREYETQYF. Complete variable domain (other parts from reference TRBV25-1 and TRBJ2-5): EADIYQTPRYLVIGTGKKITLECSQTMGHDKMYWYQQDPGMELHLIHYSYGVNSTEKGDLSSESTVSRIRTEHFPLTLESARPSHTSQYLCASSQREYETQYFGPGTRLLVL.

The J gene is TRBJ2-3, the V gene TRBV4-3; unclear D gene. The length of the CDR3 is 14 residues. The V end was cut by 4 bases, the J end by 3 bases, with 11 bases between. From germline, CDR1 is LGHNA and CDR2 YSLEER. For the CDR3, the DNA is TGCGCCAGCAGCCCCCGCCGTCTGACAGATACGCAGTATTTT. Protein sequence: CASSPRRLTDTQYF.

This clone was counted a few times. The genes are TRBV5-4 and TRBJ2-7; 8 nucleotides agree with TRBD1. The CDR3 has 14 residues. The ends lost 3 bases at V and 3 bases at J; junction bases unmatched: 5. Germline V lookup: CDR1 SGHNT, CDR2 YYREEE (reference sequence). CDR3 in DNA: TGTGCCAGCAGCTCGACCGGACAGGGCTACGAGCAGTACTTC. Translating it yields CASSSTGQGYEQYF. Full variable domain (missing parts from reference TRBV5-4 and TRBJ2-7): ETGVTQSPTHLIKTRGQQVTLRCSSQSGHNTVSWYQQALGQGPQFIFQYYREEENGRGNFPPRFSGLQFPNYSSELNVNALELDDSALYLCASSSTGQGYEQYFGPGTRLTVT.

This clone was seen just once. This chain links TRBV5-8 with TRBJ2-3, with D perhaps matching TRBD1 (6 bases). Trimming pared 0 bases from V and 2 bases from J, leaving 13 bases between. CDR1 and CDR2 (germline): SGHTS, YDEGEE. This CDR3 is built from 16 residues. The CDR3 DNA is TGTGCCAGCAGCTTGGAAAGGGGACAAGCCACAGATACGCAGTATTTT. Protein product: CASSLERGQATDTQYF.

The genes are TRBV4-1 and TRBJ2-5, with 10 positions matching TRBD1. The ends lost 2 bases at V and 2 bases at J; junction bases unmatched: 8. The length of the CDR3 is 17 residues. Per germline, CDR1 MGHRA and CDR2 YSYEKL. The CDR3 DNA follows: TGCGCCAGCAGCCAATGGGACAGGGGTCCCTCTCAAGAGACCCAGTACTTC. Translation gives CASSQWDRGPSQETQYF.

V is TRBV2 and J is TRBJ2-7; D unclear. V lost 8 bases to trimming and J lost 1 base, with 15 bases between them. Germline V CDR1 and CDR2: SNHLY, FYNNEI. This CDR3 is built from 14 residues. The CDR3 region is CASLSLLGSYEQYV. The CDR3 DNA sequence: TGTGCCAGCCTCTCGTTGTTGGGGTCCTACGAGCAGTACGTC.

The J gene is TRBJ1-1, the V gene TRBV5-6; the D is unclear. The V and J ends lost 2 bases and 0 bases respectively, with 8 bases between them. The CDR3 covers 14 residues. Germline V gene sequence: CDR1 SGHDT, CDR2 YYEEEE. The CDR3 here is CASSFVTVNTEAFF. Here the CDR3 DNA reads TGTGCCAGCAGCTTTGTCACGGTGAACACTGAAGCTTTCTTT.

This clone showed up just once. The V call is TRBV6-6, the J call TRBJ2-1, with TRBD2 matching 10 bases. The CDR3 spans 15 residues. Germline CDR1 is MNHNY and CDR2 is SVGAGI (reference sequence). V gave up 7 bases and J gave up 4 bases; unmatched junction bases: 7. As DNA, the CDR3 is TGTGCCAGCACTCTCCTAGCGGGAGTTTACAATGAGCAGTTCTTC. It specifies CASTLLAGVYNEQFF.

The chain recombines TRBV5-4 with TRBJ2-7; D could derive from TRBD1 or TRBD2 (5 bases each). The V gene lost 0 bases and the J gene lost 7 bases, with 11 bases spanning the gap. The CDR3 extends over 13 amino acids. The germline gives CDR1 SGHNT, CDR2 YYREEE (reference sequence). The DNA of the CDR3 is TGTGCCAGCAGCTTGGGGGGCGGAGGAGAGCAGTACGTC. The encoded protein is CASSLGGGGEQYV.

The chain is built from TRBV5-1 and TRBJ2-5, with 8 bases matching TRBD2. This CDR3 contains 14 residues. Trimming removed 0 bases from V and 5 bases from J; junction bases left unmatched: 3. CDR1 is SGHRS and CDR2 is YFSETQ in the germline V gene. The CDR3 DNA follows: TGCGCCAGCAGCTTGGCGCGGGGGGCTGAGACCCAGTACTTC. Encoded protein: CASSLARGAETQYF.

The chain uses TRBV19 and TRBJ1-1, with a tentative D call TRBD1 (5 bases). CDR3 length: 14 residues. Germline CDR1 is LNHDA and CDR2 is SQIVND (reference sequence). With 3 bases removed from V and 4 bases from J, the gap between germline ends came to 12 bases. The CDR3 DNA follows: TGTGCCAGTAGTATTAGGGGTCCTAGCACTGAAGCTTTCTTT. Amino acids: CASSIRGPSTEAFF.

Comment on this clone: An end of the junction does not agree with germline; a read error may underlie this. This chain's CDR3 is CASSLVVGQPRHF. In DNA form, the CDR3 reads TGTGCCAGCAGTTTAGTCGTAGGGCAGCCCCGGCATTTT. This chain connects TRBV27 to TRBJ1-5; D call uncertain. This CDR3 contains 13 residues. Germline V CDR1 and CDR2: MNHEY, SMNVEV (reference sequence).

CDR3 sequence: CASSEGVADNQPQHF. CDR3 in DNA: TGTGCCAGCAGTGAAGGGGTGGCAGACAATCAGCCCCAGCATTTT. This chain connects TRBV2 to TRBJ1-5; D is unclear. There are 15 residues in the CDR3. CDR1 is SNHLY and CDR2 is FYNNEI in the germline V gene. Trimming pared 1 base from V and 3 bases from J, leaving 10 bases between.

The chain uses TRBV7-2 and TRBJ2-7, with D possibly being TRBD2 (5 bases). Germline-derived CDR1 and CDR2 are SGHTA and FQGNSA. The CDR3 has 13 amino acids. V was shortened by 1 base and J by 9 bases, with 13 bases between the two germline ends. The CDR3 reads CASSLGVGGGQYF. CDR3 nucleotides: TGTGCCAGCAGCTTAGGGGTCGGAGGCGGGCAGTACTTC.

The V call is TRBV7-9, the J call TRBJ2-7; tentatively, D is TRBD2 (5 bases). The CDR3 is made up of 15 amino acids. Germline V gives CDR1 SEHNR, CDR2 FQNEAQ (reference sequence). V lost 4 bases and J 5 bases, leaving 18 bases between the germline ends. The CDR3 reads CASSSPGKPEDEQYF. The CDR3 DNA reads as TGTGCCAGCAGCTCCCCCGGGAAGCCGGAGGACGAGCAGTACTTC.

The V and J genes are TRBV9 and TRBJ2-7, with D unresolved. CDR3 length: 15 amino acids. Germline V CDR1 and CDR2: SGDLS, YYNGEE. V was clipped by 3 bases and J by 5 bases, with 18 bases between them. CDR3 DNA: TGTGCCAGCAGCGCGGGTCTAAGTAGGGCCAACGAGCAGTACTTC. Amino acid sequence: CASSAGLSRANEQYF. The whole variable domain, filled in from reference TRBV9 and TRBJ2-7, reads DSGVTQTPKHLITATGQRVTLRCSPRSGDLSVYWYQQSLDQGLQFLIQYYNGEERAKGNILERFSAQQFPDLHSELNLSSLELGDSALYFCASSAGLSRANEQYFGPGTRLTVT.